This TCR beta chain emerged from a study of CD8+ T cells in alopecia areata. Overall study: Once tofacitinib had been taken for 6 to 18 months, 6 months off drug followed.

As to this clone: Its antigen remains unknown.

PBMCs served as the source from which CD4+ and CD8+ T cells were sorted. cDNA prepared by RNA extraction and subsequent reverse transcription served as the template for sequencing. The data were produced by immunoSEQ multiplex PCR, yet TCRdb's version contains in-frame clones alone and is incomplete. The sample has roughly 150,000 clones, about 51% seen once. Overall study findings and caveats: TCR sharing across patients was less clear than in mice, possibly HLA-related.

CDR3 length equals 12 residues. With V trimmed by 6 bases and J by 7 bases, 0 bases remained unmatched. Germline-derived CDR1 and CDR2 are SNHLY and FYNNEI. The source was CD8+ T cells sorted from blood, collected at week 0. The chain employs TRBV2 and TRBJ1-6, with 7 bases that match TRBD1. This TCR came from a human donor with alopecia areata. The CDR3 DNA reads as TGTGCCAGCAGGACAGGGAATTCACCCCTCCACTTT. Protein product: CASRTGNSPLHF.